These 23 T cell receptor beta chains share one sample of origin, sequenced in a study of neurological immune-mediated disorders. Each CDR3 protein gets one entry after TCRdb re-called the 5' RACE reads with MiXCR. The repertoire consists of tens of thousands of distinct CDR3 sequences, with 2% to 2.5% occurring once and the leading ten covering around 3%. Input material: PBMCs. These receptors were obtained from a man aged 50-59 years with multiple sclerosis.

This clonotype has ten or more counts. The rearrangement links TRBV10-3 to TRBJ2-1; TRBD2 matches 9 bases. The J segment lost 8 bases and the V segment lost 10 bases, leaving 9 bases of the junction unmatched. The CDR3 extends over 13 amino acids. Germline V gene data show CDR1 as ENHRY and CDR2 as SYGVKD. The CDR3 nucleotides read TGTGCCACCGCCGGGACTAGCAACGATGAGCAGTTCTTC. This encodes CATAGTSNDEQFF.

Many counts were recorded for this clonotype. The chain joins TRBV6-5 to TRBJ2-7; TRBD1 agrees at 7 bases. This CDR3 is built from 15 residues. The junction had 8 bases not matched to a gene; V was cut back by 6 bases and J by 0 bases. The germline gives CDR1 MNHEY, CDR2 SVGAGI. In nucleotides, the CDR3 is TGTGCCAGCAGGGCCGGACAGGCAAGCTCCTACGAGCAGTACTTC. It yields the protein CASRAGQASSYEQYF.

This chain uses TRBV7-2 with TRBJ2-7; 9 bases are a match to TRBD2. The CDR3 is 14 amino acids. J gave up 6 bases and V 5 bases, and 8 bases lay outside the gene matches. CDR1 is SGHTA, CDR2 FQGNSA, per germline. DNA for the CDR3: TGTGCCAGCAGCCACAAAGCGGGGGGCCCCGAGCAGTACTTC. It translates to CASSHKAGGPEQYF.

This clonotype was seen repeatedly, ten times or more. V and J are TRBV6-1 and TRBJ2-7; D remains unclear. Germline V gene lookup returns CDR1 MNHNS and CDR2 SASEGT. This CDR3 spans 14 amino acids. Trimming pared 6 bases from V and 3 bases from J, leaving 15 bases between. The CDR3 sequence is CASRAHSLDYEQYF. CDR3 DNA: TGTGCCAGCAGGGCCCACAGCCTTGACTACGAGCAGTACTTC.

This clonotype was counted ten times or more. The chain has TRBV3-1 and TRBJ1-2; D is unresolved. This CDR3 spans 15 amino acids. Germline CDR1 and CDR2: LGHDT and YNNKEL (reference sequence). V shed 0 bases and J shed 8 bases, with 16 bases lying between them. The CDR3 region has the DNA TGTGCCAGCAGCCAAGATAGGCGTACGACCAACGGCTACACCTTC. Amino acid sequence: CASSQDRRTTNGYTF.

This clonotype was observed many times. The chain is built from TRBV18 and TRBJ1-2, with TRBD1 matching over 8 bases. The V and J ends lost 3 bases and 8 bases, in that order; junction bases with no gene match: 2. Germline CDR1 KGHSH, CDR2 LQKENI. There are 12 residues in the CDR3. CDR3 in amino acids: CASSPGQGGYTF. The DNA of the CDR3 is TGTGCCAGCTCACCTGGACAGGGAGGCTACACCTTC.

This clonotype was counted ten times or more. The genes are TRBV29-1 and TRBJ2-1; D is possibly TRBD2 (6 bases). Germline V gives CDR1 SQVTM, CDR2 ANQGSEA. This CDR3 has 15 residues. Trimming removed 1 base at V and 5 bases at J, with 15 bases between. The CDR3 is CSVEGLVTPNNEQFF. Written as DNA, the CDR3 is TGCAGCGTTGAAGGACTAGTTACCCCTAACAATGAGCAGTTCTTC.

This clonotype was counted many times. The chain joins TRBV9 to TRBJ2-5, with D uncertain. With 0 bases removed from V and 2 bases from J, the gap between germline ends came to 8 bases. CDR1 SGDLS and CDR2 YYNGEE come from the germline V gene. The CDR3 contains 14 residues. The CDR3 region has the DNA TGTGCCAGCAGCGTAGGTGGATTTCAAGAGACCCAGTACTTC. Translated, it gives CASSVGGFQETQYF.

A word on this clonotype: The conserved closing phenylalanine or tryptophan is absent in this CDR3, likely reflecting a read error. The J gene is TRBJ2-7, the V gene TRBV23-1; either TRBD1 or TRBD2 may fit D (5 bases each). TRBV23-1 counts as an open reading frame of uncertain function. This CDR3 has 18 amino acids. V lost 0 bases, J lost 3 bases, and 21 bases lay in between. CDR3 in amino acids: CASSQSMRQGRVGYEQYY. CDR3 DNA sequence: TGCGCCAGCAGTCAATCGATGAGGCAGGGACGGGTGGGCTACGAGCAGTACTAC.

Worth noting for this clonotype: This may be a read error: a much more frequent sequence differs by one nucleotide. Since the CDR3 does not end with the conserved phenylalanine or tryptophan, this likely comes from a read error. This rearrangement joins TRBV5-1 to TRBJ2-5; tentatively, D is TRBD1 or TRBD2 (6 bases each). V lost 4 bases and J 2 bases, leaving 15 bases between the germline ends. Per germline, CDR1 SGHRS and CDR2 YFSETQ. This CDR3 has 15 amino acids. In DNA, the CDR3 is TGCGCCAGCAGCGGCGGGACACTTGGACAAGAGACCCAGTACTGC. Amino acids: CASSGGTLGQETQYC.

This clonotype has at least ten counts. The CDR3 nucleotides read TGTGCCAGCATACAGGGGTTTGGTGACTATGGCTACACCTTC. It codes for CASIQGFGDYGYTF. V is TRBV21-1 and J is TRBJ1-2; TRBD1 is taken as the D call from the table, unchecked against the DNA. TRBV21-1 is deemed a pseudogene. The CDR3 spans 14 residues.

Many counts were recorded for this clonotype. V usage is TRBV6-6 and J usage is TRBJ1-2; a weak D match, TRBD1 (6 bases). CDR3 length: 13 amino acids. Germline CDR1 MNHNY, CDR2 SVGAGI (reference sequence). Trimming shortened V by 6 bases and J by 5 bases, and 13 bases separated the two germline ends. Written as DNA, the CDR3 is TGTGCCAGCAGGGACAGTTCCGTATATGGCTACACCTTC. Translating it yields CASRDSSVYGYTF.

This clonotype was picked up many times. The chain carries TRBV7-9 and TRBJ2-5; 7 nucleotides line up with TRBD1. CDR1 SEHNR and CDR2 FQNEAQ come from the germline V gene (reference sequence). Trimming at V came to 4 bases and at J to 7 bases, leaving 9 bases not matched to a gene. CDR3 size: 14 residues. The CDR3 spells CASSYVGGLGTQYF. The CDR3 DNA follows: TGTGCCAGCAGCTACGTAGGGGGCCTCGGGACCCAGTACTTC.

Many counts were recorded for this clonotype. The chain recombines TRBV12-3 or TRBV12-4 with TRBJ2-1, with a possible D match to TRBD2 (6 bases). Trimming stripped 3 bases from V and 9 bases from J, with 12 bases between. This CDR3 region has 13 residues. The chain's CDR3 is CASSFTEGGEQFF. The CDR3 DNA sequence: TGTGCCAGCAGTTTCACGGAGGGTGGTGAGCAGTTCTTC.

The sample holds many counts of this clonotype. The V gene is TRBV12-3 or TRBV12-4, the J gene TRBJ2-4; D is undetermined. This CDR3 has 15 amino acids. Between the trimmed V and J ends, which lost 5 bases and 0 bases, there was a span of 11 bases. The CDR3 DNA reads as TGTGCCAGCAGTCCCCCCAGTTTAGCCAAAAACATTCAGTACTTC. Amino acid sequence: CASSPPSLAKNIQYF.

This clonotype appeared many times. The chain has TRBV9 and TRBJ2-2; D remains unclear. The CDR3 is made up of 14 amino acids. The germline gives CDR1 SGDLS, CDR2 YYNGEE. Trimming took 0 bases from V and 3 from J, leaving 6 bases between them. CDR3 coding DNA: TGTGCCAGCAGCGTAGAGCAGCACACCGGGGAGCTGTTTTTT. Translation gives CASSVEQHTGELFF.

This clonotype was found many times. J is TRBJ2-3 and V is TRBV10-3, with D possibly being TRBD2 (6 bases). Per the germline V gene, CDR1 is ENHRY and CDR2 is SYGVKD. Trimming shortened V by 10 bases and J by 3 bases, and 17 bases separated the two germline ends. The CDR3 is made up of 14 amino acids. The CDR3 DNA follows: TGTGCCACACCGGGACTCACGATAACAGATACGCAGTATTTT. Encoded protein: CATPGLTITDTQYF.

This clonotype was observed at least ten times. This CDR3 reads CSVRESATYEQYF. CDR3 DNA sequence: TGCAGCGTTAGGGAGTCAGCTACCTACGAGCAGTACTTC. This chain uses TRBV29-1 with TRBJ2-7, with D perhaps matching TRBD2 (5 bases). This CDR3 spans 13 amino acids. Germline-derived CDR1 and CDR2 are SQVTM and ANQGSEA. The V end lost 5 bases, the J end lost 2 bases, and 13 bases lay between the germline ends.

This clonotype was seen repeatedly, ten times or more. DNA for the CDR3: TGTGCCACCAGTGATTTGCCAGGGCAGGACGACAATGAGCAGTTCTTC. The encoded protein is CATSDLPGQDDNEQFF. The chain couples TRBV24-1 to TRBJ2-1; perhaps TRBD1 as D (5 bases). Trimming took off 0 bases at V and 5 bases at J, with 13 bases between the two ends. CDR1 and CDR2 from the germline V gene are KGHDR and SFDVKD. The CDR3 totals 16 residues.

This clonotype was found many times. The chain uses TRBV20-1 and TRBJ2-2; D not certain. Germline CDR1 DFQATT, CDR2 SNEGSKA (reference sequence). Trimming took off 4 bases at V and 6 bases at J, with 12 bases between the two ends. The CDR3 covers 13 residues. CDR3 in amino acids: CSATRTEAGELFF. Written as DNA, the CDR3 is TGCAGTGCTACCCGGACCGAGGCCGGGGAGCTGTTTTTT.

At least ten counts were recorded for this clonotype. The chain is built from TRBV20-1 and TRBJ2-7, with 9 bases aligning to TRBD1. Per germline, CDR1 DFQATT and CDR2 SNEGSKA (reference sequence). The J segment lost 2 bases and the V segment lost 6 bases, leaving 5 bases of the junction unmatched. The CDR3 runs to 13 residues. CDR3 bases: TGCAGTGCGACCGGACAGGGGCCCTACGAGCAGTACTTC. Protein product: CSATGQGPYEQYF.

This clonotype was detected ten times or more. The chain employs TRBV5-6 and TRBJ2-7, with a tentative D call TRBD1 (6 bases). Germline CDR1 and CDR2: SGHDT and YYEEEE. V shed 0 bases and J shed 6 bases, with 10 bases lying between them. CDR3 length: 13 residues. DNA for the CDR3: TGTGCCAGCAGCTTGGGGTTCAGGGGCGAGCAGTACTTC. Protein: CASSLGFRGEQYF.

This clonotype has a count of ten or more. V gene TRBV7-9 combines with J gene TRBJ1-5, with D perhaps matching TRBD1 (5 bases). This CDR3 comprises 13 residues. Per the germline V gene, CDR1 is SEHNR and CDR2 is FQNEAQ (reference sequence). Between the trimmed V and J ends, which lost 5 bases and 15 bases, there was a span of 20 bases. CDR3 region: CASSPSDRPAAHF. The CDR3 bases are TGTGCCAGCAGCCCCTCTGACAGACCCGCAGCGCATTTT.